This T cell receptor beta chain was recovered during a study of blood T cells in healthy people across ages (dated by TCRdb to 2015 to 2017). In the study overall: In model experiments, template switching captured about one uniquely barcoded TCR beta cDNA molecule for every two T cells. To avoid experimental bias, donors of different ages were distributed randomly across sequencing lanes. The study measured age-related changes in TCR beta repertoire diversity using deep sequencing normalized with unique cDNA molecular identifiers. For two donors (one aged 18 to 29 and one aged 80 or older), the study analyzed two additional independent replicas of 1 million unique cDNA reads from the same blood draw. Donors were grouped into four age groups: young (average approximately 15 years), middle-aged (around 39), aged (around 60) and long-lived (approximately 78).

Summary of the overall study and its limitations: Estimates of total diversity from one million sequenced T cells were regarded as lower bounds and underestimates. Observed TCR beta diversity correlated strongly with the percentage of naive T cells measured by flow cytometry. The long-lived group showed more naive CD4+ T cells, fewer expanded clones and increased TCR diversity than the aged group, suggesting age selection. Because the CMV infection status of the donors was unknown, age-related changes in expanded clonotypes may potentially have been confounded. Conclusive comparison of naive and antigen-experienced compartments was prevented by the profiling of bulk unsorted PBMCs. Observed TCR beta diversity per million T cells fell roughly linearly with age, and a significant reduction was already apparent by age roughly 40.

The roughly 42 donors, aged 6 to 90 years, were systemically healthy Caucasian individuals from Russia. Each donor gave ten milliliters of peripheral blood, drawn into EDTA-treated Vacutainer tubes. Ficoll-Paque density-gradient centrifugation was used to isolate PBMCs, with at least 6 million per sample. Total RNA was extracted from PBMCs with Trizol reagent, with at least 6 micrograms obtained per sample. For every donor, flow cytometry on a PBMC aliquot measured the percentage of naive CD45RAhigh/CD27high T cells. Worth noting for this clonotype: Its cognate antigen has yet to be identified. There are no base qualities to consult, and no much larger clone falls within one base.

Receptor amplification or capture employed 5' RACE. TCRdb shows the sequencer as Illumina HiSeq 2500. A second about 7 to 11 cycle PCR used a sample-barcoded 5' primer and a J-beta primer mix. A template-switch 5' adaptor carrying 12 random nucleotides introduced a unique molecular identifier onto each TCR beta cDNA molecule. Each sample yielded at least 3 million CDR3-containing paired-end reads. First-strand cDNA was synthesized from all RNA with the Mint cDNA synthesis kit, primed by a TRBC-specific oligonucleotide. Following uracil-DNA glycosylase treatment, a first 18-cycle PCR with universal primers M1SS and BC2_uni_R was performed on all cDNA. As for the authors' bioinformatics: Normalization of each sample was performed by random selection of 1 million high-quality reads, each carrying a distinct molecular identifier. Instead of being binned into consensus sequences, reads with shared molecular identifiers were discarded. MiTCR, run with a Q25 quality threshold and the strictest error-elimination algorithm, handled CDR3 identification, clonotype clustering and error correction. Lower-bound total TCR beta diversity was estimated with a nonparametric unseen species model using Euler transformation. TCRdb handled the public reads itself, with Q25 trimming in fastp and clone calling in MiXCR, and kept productive beta chains. Merged by CDR3 protein, the rows form single entries marked with the most common genes and DNA. The V and J calls and clone size are TCRdb's, not the authors'. The sample contains 1.2 million to 1.5 million distinct CDR3 sequences, roughly 40% of them found a single time. Roughly 8.2% of the sample is held by the ten biggest clonotypes.

Sequenced sample: blood. The receptor's source is a woman between 18 and 30 years old in good health.

In nucleotide form, the sequence is TGTGCCAGCAGCCTAAGGGGGAGTCCAGGCATGAACACTGAAGCTTTCTTT. Its protein reads: CASSLRGSPGMNTEAFF. The V gene is TRBV28 and the J gene is TRBJ1-1, with a tentative D gene TRBD1 over 6 matching bases. V and J are truncated by 6 bases and 0 bases respectively, leaving an intervening sequence of 20 bases. The CDR3 holds 17 amino acids from the cysteine to the phenylalanine. This entry keeps only the CDR3 DNA: 51 bases, framed from base 1. As encoded in the germline V gene, CDR1 is MDHEN while CDR2 is SYDVKM. The full variable domain, completed from the reference TRBV28 and TRBJ1-1 proteins outside the CDR3, reads DVKVTQSSRYLVKRTGEKVFLECVQDMDHENMFWYRQDPGLGLRLIYFSYDVKMKEKGDIPEGYSVSREKKERFSLILESASTNQTSMYLCASSLRGSPGMNTEAFFGQGTRLTVV.